This T cell receptor beta chain was sequenced during a study of blood T cell repertoires in COVID-19. V dropped 0 bases and J dropped 5 bases, with 5 bases sitting between them. Germline assignment: CDR1 SGHRS and CDR2 YFSETQ. The CDR3 is 13 residues long. Generated by immunoSEQ multiplex PCR, the TCRdb table keeps only in-frame clones and is missing some. The table has approximately 250,000 clones, approximately 87% seen once; the top ten hold 4.6%. Sequenced material: peripheral blood. This sequence was found in a man aged 55 to 70 who had recovered from COVID-19. The chain carries TRBV5-1 and TRBJ2-2; no clear D. CDR3 region: CASSLGETGELFF. CDR3 nucleotide sequence: TGCGCCAGCAGCTTGGGAGAAACCGGGGAGCTGTTTTTT.